This record looks at one T cell receptor (beta chain) sequence and its context. What it binds is not known. The trim removed 4 bases at V and 2 bases at J, leaving 27 bases unmatched. The CDR3 spans 21 residues. The germline gives CDR1 GTSNPN, CDR2 SVGIG (reference sequence). The sample is drawn from a study of graft-versus-host responses after intestinal transplantation. Study overall: Transplants were multivisceral, liver-intestinal, or isolated intestinal. Following induction with anti-thymocyte globulin, all recipients were given tacrolimus and steroids for three to four years.

Study-wide results and limits: Recipient marrow harbored GvH clones, some of which surfaced first in ileum or blood.

Profiling relied on immunoSEQ multiplex PCR, and the TCRdb table lists in-frame clones only, not all of them. The top ten hold nearly 4.5% of the sample, which has tens of thousands of clones, about 91% seen once. Sequencing was performed on PBMCs, taken 524 days after transplant. The sequence was obtained from a human patient who received an intestinal transplant, so some T cells may come from the graft donor. The genes are TRBV30 and TRBJ2-7; TRBD1 matches at 9 bases. In nucleotides, the CDR3 is TGTGCCTGGACCGGGGTCTCAGCACAGGGGGCGCGGAGGGAGCTCACCTACGAGCAGTACTTC. This translates into CAWTGVSAQGARRELTYEQYF. Supplemented by reference TRBV30 and TRBJ2-7, the full variable domain reads SQTIHQWPATLVQPVGSPLSLECTVEGTSNPNLYWYRQAAGRGLQLLFYSVGIGQISSEVPQNLSASRPQDRQFILSSKKLLLSDSGFYLCAWTGVSAQGARRELTYEQYFGPGTRLTVT.